Sequencing of this TCR beta chain was carried out in a study of spatial heterogeneity in lung cancer. From the 5' RACE reads, TCRdb called clonotypes with MiXCR, one entry per CDR3 protein. Of about 120,000 distinct CDR3 sequences detected, 10% to 15% appear once; the ten largest clones hold 16%. Indicated time point: blood at routine non-recurrence follow-up after resection. TCRs were sequenced from unsorted whole RNA of tumor, nontumor lung or PBMC. This clonotype was observed many times. This CDR3 comprises 15 residues. Trimming removed 5 bases from V and 2 bases from J, with 16 bases in between. CDR1 is MDHEN, CDR2 SYDVKM, per germline.

The starting material was PBMCs, obtained at follow-up. This receptor was taken from a male donor with early-stage non-small cell lung cancer. The chain links TRBV28 to TRBJ2-7; a weak D match, TRBD1 (5 bases). This chain's CDR3 is CASSVGSQGTYEQYF. CDR3 in DNA: TGTGCCAGCAGTGTCGGATCTCAGGGAACCTACGAGCAGTACTTC.